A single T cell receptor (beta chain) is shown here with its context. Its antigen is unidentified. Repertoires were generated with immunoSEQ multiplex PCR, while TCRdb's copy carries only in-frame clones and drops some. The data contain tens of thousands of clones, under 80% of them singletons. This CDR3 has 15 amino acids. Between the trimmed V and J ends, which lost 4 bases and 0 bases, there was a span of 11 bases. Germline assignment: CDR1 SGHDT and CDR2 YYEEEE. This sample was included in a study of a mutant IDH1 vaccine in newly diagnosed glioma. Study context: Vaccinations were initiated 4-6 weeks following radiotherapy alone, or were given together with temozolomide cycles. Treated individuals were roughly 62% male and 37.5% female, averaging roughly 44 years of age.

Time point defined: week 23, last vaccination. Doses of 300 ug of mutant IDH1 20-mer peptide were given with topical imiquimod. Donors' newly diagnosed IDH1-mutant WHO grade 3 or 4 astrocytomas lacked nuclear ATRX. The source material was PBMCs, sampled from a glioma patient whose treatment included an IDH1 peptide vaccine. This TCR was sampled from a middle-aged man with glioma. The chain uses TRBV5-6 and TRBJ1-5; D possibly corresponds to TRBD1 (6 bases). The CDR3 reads CASSRRGGSNQPQHF. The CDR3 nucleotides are TGTGCCAGCAGCCGGAGGGGGGGTAGCAATCAGCCCCAGCATTTT.